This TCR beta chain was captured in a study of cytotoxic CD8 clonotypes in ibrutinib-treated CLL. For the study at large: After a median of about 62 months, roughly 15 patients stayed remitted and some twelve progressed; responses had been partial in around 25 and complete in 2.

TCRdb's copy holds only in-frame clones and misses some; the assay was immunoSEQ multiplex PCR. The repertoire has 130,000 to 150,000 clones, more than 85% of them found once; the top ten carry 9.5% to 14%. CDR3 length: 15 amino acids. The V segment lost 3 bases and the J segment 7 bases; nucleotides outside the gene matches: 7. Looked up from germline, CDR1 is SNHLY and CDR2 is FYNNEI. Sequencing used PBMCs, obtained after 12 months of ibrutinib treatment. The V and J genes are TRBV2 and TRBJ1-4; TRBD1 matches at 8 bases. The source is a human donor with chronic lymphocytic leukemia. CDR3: CASSDLGQGPEKLFF. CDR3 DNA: TGTGCCAGCAGTGACCTCGGACAGGGACCTGAAAAACTGTTTTTT.